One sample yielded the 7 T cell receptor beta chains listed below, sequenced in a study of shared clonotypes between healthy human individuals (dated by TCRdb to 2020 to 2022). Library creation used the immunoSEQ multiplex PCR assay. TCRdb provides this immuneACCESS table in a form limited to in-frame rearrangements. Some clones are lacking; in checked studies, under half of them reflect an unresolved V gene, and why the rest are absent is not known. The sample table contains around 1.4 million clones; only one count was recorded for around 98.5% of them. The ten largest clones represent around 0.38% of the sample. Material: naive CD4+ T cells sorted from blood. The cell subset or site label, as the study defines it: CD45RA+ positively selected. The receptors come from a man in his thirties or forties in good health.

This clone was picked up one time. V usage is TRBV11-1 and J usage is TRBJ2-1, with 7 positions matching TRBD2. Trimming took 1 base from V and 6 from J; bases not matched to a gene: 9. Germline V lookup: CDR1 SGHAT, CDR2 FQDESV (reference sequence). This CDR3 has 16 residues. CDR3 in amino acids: CASSLVLAAWGNEQFF. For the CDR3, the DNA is TGTGCCAGCAGCTTAGTCCTAGCGGCTTGGGGCAATGAGCAGTTCTTC.

The CDR3 loop is CAISEVDRAGNTIYF. The CDR3 region has the DNA TGTGCCATCAGTGAGGTGGACAGGGCTGGAAACACCATATATTTT. The J gene is TRBJ1-3, the V gene TRBV10-3, with 8 bases lining up with TRBD1. Germline V lookup: CDR1 ENHRY, CDR2 SYGVKD. The ends lost 2 bases at V and 2 bases at J; junction bases unmatched: 2. This CDR3 comprises 15 residues.

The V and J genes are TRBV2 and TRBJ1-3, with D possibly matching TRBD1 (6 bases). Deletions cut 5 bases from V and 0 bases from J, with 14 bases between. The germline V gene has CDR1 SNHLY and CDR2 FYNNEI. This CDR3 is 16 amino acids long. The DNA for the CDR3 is TGTGCCAGCAGTAACAGGGCCACTTACTCTGGAAACACCATATATTTT. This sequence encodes CASSNRATYSGNTIYF.

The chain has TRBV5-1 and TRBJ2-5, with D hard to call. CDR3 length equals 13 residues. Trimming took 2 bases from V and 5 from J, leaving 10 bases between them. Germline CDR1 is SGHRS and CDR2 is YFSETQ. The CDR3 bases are TGCGCCAGCAGCTTACAGTTGACGGAGACCCAGTACTTC. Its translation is CASSLQLTETQYF. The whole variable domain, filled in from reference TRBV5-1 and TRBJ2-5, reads KAGVTQTPRYLIKTRGQQVTLSCSPISGHRSVSWYQQTPGQGLQFLFEYFSETQRNKGNFPGRFSGRQFSNSRSEMNVSTLELGDSALYLCASSLQLTETQYFGPGTRLLVL.

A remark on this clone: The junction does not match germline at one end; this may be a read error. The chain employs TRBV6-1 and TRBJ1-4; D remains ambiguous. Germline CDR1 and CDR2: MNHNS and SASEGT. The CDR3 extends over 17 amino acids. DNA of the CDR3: TGCGCCAGCAGTGAAGCCCCCGAAAAGTTTACTAATGAAAAACTGTTTTTT. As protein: CASSEAPEKFTNEKLFF.

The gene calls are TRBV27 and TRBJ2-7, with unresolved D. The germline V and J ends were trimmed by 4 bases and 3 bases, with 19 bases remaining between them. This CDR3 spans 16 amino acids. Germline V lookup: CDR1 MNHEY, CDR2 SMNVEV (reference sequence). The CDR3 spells CASSSLPPLRFYEQYF. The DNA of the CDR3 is TGTGCCAGCAGTTCGCTCCCCCCCTTACGTTTCTACGAGCAGTACTTC.

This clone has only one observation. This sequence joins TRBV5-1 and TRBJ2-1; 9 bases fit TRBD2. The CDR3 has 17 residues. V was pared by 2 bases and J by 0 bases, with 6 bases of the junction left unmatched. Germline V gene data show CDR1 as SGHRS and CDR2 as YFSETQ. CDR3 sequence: CASSFRISGSSYNEQFF. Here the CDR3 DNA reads TGCGCCAGCAGCTTCCGAATTAGCGGGAGCTCCTACAATGAGCAGTTCTTC.